This entry describes one T cell receptor (beta chain). Its antigen is currently not known. There are no base qualities to consult, and no much larger clone falls within one base. The immunoSEQ Assay was the method used to sequence TCRbeta CDR3 regions. After extraction, genomic DNA underwent amplification by bias-controlled multiplex PCR, followed by high-throughput sequencing. The paper's processing steps were these. To quantify the absolute abundance of every unique TCRbeta CDR3 region, sequences were collapsed and filtered. T cell fraction was estimated by normalizing TCRbeta template counts to usable DNA, with usable DNA measured through amplification of reference genes found in all nucleated cells. Repertoire TCRs were annotated as SARS-CoV-2-specific when V gene, CDR3 amino acid sequence and J gene were exactly matched to a known reactive TCR set. The reference SARS-CoV-2 TCR set came from MIRA and was filtered for enrichment in COVID-19-positive ImmuneCODE repertoires, removing public or cross-reactive TCRs. Using the MIRA antigens, annotated TCRs were further analysed by specific ORF or by position within an ORF. Breadth was defined as the number of annotated unique rearrangements divided by the total number of unique productive rearrangements, and depth was defined as the summed frequency of the annotated unique rearrangements. Two-sided Wilcoxon rank-sum tests were applied when comparing TCR breadth between groups. TCRdb took over this immuneACCESS table, retaining in-frame rearrangements with V and J assigned. Such tables are incomplete; in checked studies, under half of the missing clones stem from an unresolved V gene, and the remainder is unexplained. Clone size and V and J calls were adopted from that table, with D and trimming inferred from the DNA. The sample data list about 350,000 clones, and about 91% of these were observed just once. Clones ranked in the top ten supply roughly 3.9% of the sample.

CDR1 and CDR2, looked up from the germline V gene (reference sequence), are LNHNV and YYDKDF. The CDR3 numbers 16 residues from cysteine through phenylalanine. Only CDR3 DNA is held: 48 bases, read in frame from base 1. The junction shows trimming of 1 base on V and 0 bases on J, plus 10 bases between the germline ends. The data were taken from a study of Ad26.COV2.S vaccination and SARS-CoV-2 variants (dated by TCRdb to the early 2020s). Concerning the study at large: The specificity and breadth of SARS-CoV-2-reactive T cell receptors after Ad26.COV2.S vaccination were assessed by TCRbeta repertoire sequencing. A total of about 30 samples were included in the TCR-sequenced set, comprising about 20 Ad26.COV2.S vaccine recipients, 5 placebo recipients and 8 SARS-CoV-2 convalescent individuals.

According to the study, the label for this sample's time point signals: individuals recovered from natural SARS-CoV-2 infection. The research as a whole found: Non-spike TCR breadth was comparable between vaccine and placebo recipients, consistent with the vaccine containing only spike. After vaccination, substantial breadth of spike-specific CD8+ and CD4+ T cell responses was reported. Higher spike-specific TCR breadth was observed in Ad26.COV2.S recipients than in placebo recipients (P = 0.0014). It was noted by the authors that total T cell responses may have been underestimated by the TCR breadth and depth analyses.

The TCR was taken from a human donor who had recovered from COVID-19. Sequences were derived from peripheral blood, sampled after recovery from COVID-19. Here the chain combines TRBV15 and TRBJ1-5; the D gene is unclear. The CDR3 has the sequence CATSRAPAGSNQPQHF. The DNA reads as follows: TGTGCCACCAGCAGAGCCCCCGCGGGTAGCAATCAGCCCCAGCATTTT.